This T cell receptor (beta chain) is drawn from a study of T cells in Graves' hyperthyroidism and ophthalmopathy. Study-wide results and caveats: Ophthalmopathy, as predicted by the model, came a median about seven months after the prediction.

V was shortened by 1 base and J by 9 bases, with 16 bases between the two germline ends. The CDR3 consists of 15 residues. Germline assignment: CDR1 MNHEY and CDR2 SVGAGI. Turning to this clonotype: The antigen is unknown.

RNA transcripts were the template for amplifying TCR beta CDR3 regions. HTBI primers were the set used in a first-round RT-PCR of the TCR CDR3. One entry per CDR3 protein, called by TCRdb with MiXCR from the multiplex PCR reads. The profile shows roughly 740,000 distinct CDR3 sequences, about a sixth of them singletons. Source material: blood. V gene TRBV6-5 combines with J gene TRBJ2-1, with unresolved D. The TCR originated in a man younger than 35 with Graves' hyperthyroidism. Here the CDR3 reads CASSYLDSPLGEQFF. The CDR3 nucleotides are TGTGCCAGCAGTTACTTGGATAGCCCCTTGGGTGAGCAGTTCTTC.